This T cell receptor beta chain was observed in a study of siplizumab effects on memory and regulatory T cells (dated by TCRdb to the late 2010s). At the level of the whole study: The study looked at the effect of siplizumab, an anti-CD2 antibody, on alloreactive T-cell subsets in allogeneic mixed lymphocyte reactions made from human PBMCs.

Worth noting for this clone: There is no known antigen for this receptor. No base-level quality is on record; no much larger clone is a single base apart.

The library was produced with the immunoSEQ multiplex PCR assay. Each sample had 85,000 to 100,000 TCR templates assayed by the deep sequencing platform. Genomic DNA extracted from sorted T cells was used for TCRbeta CDR3 sequencing. As for how the authors treated the data: Clonal analysis of TCRbeta CDR3 data was done in the R programming language. Unstimulated samples were compared with post-reaction CFSE-low samples to define alloreactive CD4+ and CD8+ clones. Alloreactive CD4+ clones were assigned to regulatory or non-regulatory origin by matching sequences to sorted unstimulated Treg and non-Treg repertoires. Here the immuneACCESS table is served through TCRdb, limited to in-frame sequences with V and J called. Missing clones are a known gap in these copies; in checked studies unresolved V genes cover under half, and the rest lacks a known reason. V and J calls and clone size are as listed in that table; D and trimming were resolved from the DNA. The sample table shows more than 90,000 clones, and about 93% are seen once. Jointly, the top ten make up roughly 1.3% of the sample.

Sorted unstimulated T cells, along with proliferating T cells recovered from mixed lymphocyte reactions, underwent TCRbeta CDR3 sequencing. Fresh whole blood from approximately ten HLA-typed healthy donors was used to isolate PBMCs. To map where alloreactive clones came from, CD4+ non-regulatory T cells in the unstimulated state were FACS-sorted. The trim is 7 bases for V and 2 bases for J, with a gap of 16 bases between the germline ends. The CDR3 spans 15 residues, from the cysteine through the phenylalanine. Only CDR3 DNA is held: 45 bases, read in frame from base 1. The germline V gene encodes CDR1 MNHNS and CDR2 SASEGT. The full study reports these points: Of the alloreactive CD4+ clones that could be mapped, the Treg-derived share averaged about 63% with siplizumab compared with under 35% in control reactions. Unstimulated naive T cells appeared more diverse than memory T cells, and naive cells seemed to contribute substantially to the alloresponse. A naive or memory phenotype could not be assigned to roughly 80-97% of proliferating CD4+ or CD8+ clones. Whether proliferating Tregs from siplizumab cultures actually had suppressive function was not functionally confirmed. Sequences below about 10^-5 frequency were poorly captured, so only a minor fraction of alloreactive clones could be mapped to unstimulated subsets. Siplizumab significantly lowered the cumulative frequency of alloreactive sequences that could be traced to unstimulated CD4+ memory T cells.

The chain uses TRBV6-1 and TRBJ2-3; the D gene lacks a confident call. The sequenced material came from non-Treg CD4+ T cells sorted from blood. According to the study, the label for this sample's cell subset or site signals: FACS-sorted unstimulated CD4+ non-regulatory T cells. This receptor was identified in a human donor in good health. The CDR3 reads as follows: CASTRTGYNTDTQYF. The base sequence is TGTGCCAGCACCCGAACTGGGTATAACACAGATACGCAGTATTTT.